Each of the 26 T cell receptor beta chains below was sequenced from the same sample in a study of T cell responses to AZD1222 COVID-19 vaccine listed by TCRdb under 2021. Taken with the paper, the label for time point translates to: baseline before first vaccination. Library preparation employed the immunoSEQ multiplex PCR assay. TCRdb took over this immuneACCESS table, retaining in-frame rearrangements with V and J assigned. Such tables are incomplete; in checked studies, under half of the missing clones stem from an unresolved V gene, and the remainder is unexplained. The sample yields 100,000 to 150,000 clones; 75% to 90% were counted once. About 3% of the sample is held by the ten biggest clonotypes. The source material was peripheral blood, sampled on day 0 of AZD1222 vaccination. The origin of the receptors is an adult in good health.

V usage is TRBV4-1 and J usage is TRBJ2-7, with 8 nucleotides matching TRBD1. J gave up 5 bases and V 2 bases, and 5 bases lay outside the gene matches. This CDR3 spans 14 amino acids. Per the germline V gene, CDR1 is MGHRA and CDR2 is YSYEKL. In DNA, the CDR3 is TGCGCCAGCAGCCAACGGACAGGGAACCACGAGCAGTACTTC. Its translation is CASSQRTGNHEQYF.

This chain connects TRBV7-9 to TRBJ2-5; D might be TRBD1 or TRBD2, each matching 5 bases. V dropped 4 bases and J dropped 5 bases, with 8 bases sitting between them. Germline CDR1 and CDR2: SEHNR and FQNEAQ (reference sequence). The CDR3 is made up of 12 amino acids. CDR3 sequence (DNA): TGTGCCAGCAGCTCGGGGCTGGAGACCCAGTACTTC. Amino acid sequence: CASSSGLETQYF.

The rearrangement joins TRBV18 to TRBJ2-3, with D uncertain. From germline, CDR1 is KGHSH and CDR2 LQKENI. The V gene lost 3 bases and the J gene lost 0 bases, with 10 bases spanning the gap. This CDR3 has 15 amino acids. Written as DNA, the CDR3 is TGTGCCAGCTCACCCCCAAAACCTAGCACAGATACGCAGTATTTT. Encoded protein: CASSPPKPSTDTQYF.

The V call is TRBV2, the J call TRBJ2-1, with 9 bases identical to TRBD2. The germline V gene has CDR1 SNHLY and CDR2 FYNNEI. The CDR3 covers 15 residues. After removal of 3 bases from V and 4 bases from J, the junction contained 4 bases not matched to a gene. CDR3 in amino acids: CASSEGSGRYNEQFF. DNA for the CDR3: TGTGCCAGCAGTGAGGGGAGCGGGAGGTACAATGAGCAGTTCTTC.

The J gene is TRBJ2-2, the V gene TRBV9; 8 bases match TRBD1. This CDR3 contains 16 residues. J lost 3 bases, V lost 0 bases, and 4 bases had no gene match. Germline values: CDR1 SGDLS, CDR2 YYNGEE. The CDR3 is CASSVGAGGYTGELFF. For the CDR3, the DNA is TGTGCCAGCAGCGTAGGGGCAGGGGGCTACACCGGGGAGCTGTTTTTT.

This clone was picked up a small number of times. This chain joins TRBV9 and TRBJ2-7; D ambiguous. The CDR3 runs 14 residues. CDR1 and CDR2 from the germline V gene are SGDLS and YYNGEE. Trimming removed 2 bases at V and 0 bases at J, with 9 bases between. CDR3 coding DNA: TGTGCCAGCAGCGTTGACCCGTACTCCTACGAGCAGTACTTC. Translating it yields CASSVDPYSYEQYF.

The CDR3 DNA is TGTGCCAGCAGCCCGGGTCCCACAGATACGCAGTATTTT. Its translation is CASSPGPTDTQYF. J is TRBJ2-3 and V is TRBV7-2; D remains unclear. V was pared by 5 bases and J by 2 bases, with 8 bases between. The CDR3 covers 13 residues. Germline loops: CDR1 SGHTA, CDR2 FQGNSA.

This chain links TRBV4-1 with TRBJ1-2; D ambiguous. This CDR3 is built from 14 residues. In germline, CDR1 is MGHRA, CDR2 YSYEKL. V lost 4 bases to trimming and J lost 3 bases, with 12 bases between them. The CDR3, as DNA: TGCGCCAGCAGCCCCCCGCAGGCTGACTATGGCTACACCTTC. Amino acid sequence: CASSPPQADYGYTF.

As to this clone: The junction departs from the called germline gene at one end, perhaps through a read error. The chain combines TRBV11-3 with TRBJ2-3; no clear D gene. The CDR3 contains 14 residues. The germline V gene encodes CDR1 SGHNT and CDR2 YENEEA. This CDR3 reads CASSLGSSTDTQYF. The CDR3 nucleotides read TGTGCCAGCAGCTTAGGATCGAGCACAGATACACAGTATTTT.

The rearrangement uses TRBV10-3 and TRBJ1-1; unclear D gene. V was pared by 9 bases and J by 4 bases, with 15 bases between. The CDR3 loop spans 13 amino acids. Germline V lookup: CDR1 ENHRY, CDR2 SYGVKD. The CDR3, as DNA: TGTGCCATTTCGGGCCATGTTTCCACTGAAGCTTTCTTT. It translates to CAISGHVSTEAFF.

The J gene is TRBJ1-5, the V gene TRBV19; D is unresolved. The germline CDR1 and CDR2 sequences are LNHDA and SQIVND (reference sequence). This CDR3 has 12 residues. V was pared by 7 bases and J by 3 bases, with 7 bases between. DNA of the CDR3: TGTGCCAGTATGCCCCCCAATCAGCCCCAGCATTTT. Residues: CASMPPNQPQHF.

The chain is built from TRBV11-2 and TRBJ2-7; D uncertain. Per germline, CDR1 SGHAT and CDR2 FQNNGV. The length of the CDR3 is 15 residues. V was shortened by 5 bases and J by 3 bases, with 17 bases between the two germline ends. The CDR3 reads CASSRPQDTFYEQYF. The CDR3 DNA sequence: TGTGCCAGCAGCCGGCCACAAGATACCTTCTACGAGCAGTACTTC. Drawing the rest from reference TRBV11-2 and TRBJ2-7, the complete variable domain is EAGVAQSPRYKIIEKRQSVAFWCNPISGHATLYWYQQILGQGPKLLIQFQNNGVVDDSQLPKDRFSAERLKGVDSTLKIQPAKLEDSAVYLCASSRPQDTFYEQYFGPGTRLTVT.

The rearrangement joins TRBV28 to TRBJ1-2; TRBD1 agrees at 11 bases. The CDR3 loop spans 15 amino acids. Germline-derived CDR1 and CDR2 are MDHEN and SYDVKM. With 2 bases clipped from V and 3 bases from J, the junction kept 2 bases outside the gene matches. CDR3 region: CASSLGTGGYYGYTF. The CDR3 nucleotides read TGTGCCAGCAGTTTAGGGACAGGGGGATACTATGGCTACACCTTC.

This sequence joins TRBV7-2 and TRBJ2-1; D may be TRBD1 (5 bases). V was pared by 3 bases and J by 3 bases, with 12 bases between. This CDR3 is built from 15 residues. CDR1 and CDR2 from the germline V gene are SGHTA and FQGNSA. Here the CDR3 reads CASSFAGHLYNEQFF. As DNA, the CDR3 is TGTGCCAGCAGCTTCGCCGGACACCTCTACAATGAGCAGTTCTTC.

The chain combines TRBV11-2 with TRBJ2-2; the D gene is possibly TRBD2 (6 bases). Trimming took 1 base from V and 4 from J, leaving 13 bases between them. Germline assignment: CDR1 SGHAT and CDR2 FQNNGV. The length of the CDR3 is 16 residues. CDR3 sequence (DNA): TGTGCCAGCAGCTTAGGAGTGACTAGAGTCACCGGGGAGCTGTTTTTT. Translation gives CASSLGVTRVTGELFF.

On this clone itself: This specimen includes other DNA sequences encoding the same CDR3. V usage is TRBV4-3 and J usage is TRBJ1-5; no definite D call. V was shortened by 0 bases and J by 4 bases, with 4 bases between the two germline ends. This CDR3 spans 13 amino acids. The germline gives CDR1 LGHNA, CDR2 YSLEER. Here the CDR3 reads CASSQDRNQPQHF. The CDR3 DNA is TGCGCCAGCAGCCAAGACAGGAATCAGCCCCAGCATTTT.

This clone was seen more than once but under ten times. The V gene is TRBV9, the J gene TRBJ1-2; possible D gene TRBD1, 6 bases. This CDR3 spans 14 amino acids. The V end was cut by 0 bases, the J end by 8 bases, with 14 bases between. In germline, CDR1 is SGDLS, CDR2 YYNGEE. The CDR3 here is CASSVAANREGYTF. For the CDR3, the DNA is TGTGCCAGCAGCGTAGCGGCAAACAGGGAGGGCTACACCTTC.

The chain uses TRBV4-2 and TRBJ1-1; 7 positions agree with TRBD1. V gave up 4 bases and J gave up 1 base; unmatched junction bases: 6. CDR3 size: 15 residues. Per the germline V gene, CDR1 is LGHNA and CDR2 is YNFKEQ. CDR3 residues: CASSPPGTANTEAFF. The CDR3 nucleotides read TGTGCCAGCAGCCCCCCCGGGACAGCGAACACTGAAGCTTTCTTT.

This clone was detected only a few times. This sequence joins TRBV27 and TRBJ1-2; D gene unclear. V lost 2 bases, J lost 4 bases, and 8 bases lay in between. The CDR3 extends over 13 amino acids. CDR1 MNHEY and CDR2 SMNVEV come from the germline V gene (reference sequence). The CDR3 loop reads CASSLTGSYGYTF. The CDR3 bases are TGTGCCAGCAGTTTAACGGGGAGCTATGGCTACACCTTC.

This chain joins TRBV7-2 and TRBJ1-1; D uncertain. V dropped 7 bases and J dropped 10 bases, with 19 bases sitting between them. The germline gives CDR1 SGHTA, CDR2 FQGNSA. This CDR3 contains 13 residues. The CDR3 loop reads CASTLNERTAAFF. CDR3 sequence (DNA): TGTGCCAGCACTTTAAACGAGAGAACGGCAGCTTTCTTT.

This clone has just one count. The rearrangement links TRBV5-1 to TRBJ2-1; D possibly corresponds to TRBD1 (6 bases). The CDR3 contains 12 residues. V shed 7 bases and J shed 8 bases, with 13 bases lying between them. Germline V CDR1 and CDR2: SGHRS, YFSETQ. CDR3 amino acids: CASGGPTHEQFF. CDR3 in DNA: TGCGCCAGCGGGGGCCCCACCCATGAGCAGTTCTTC. Drawing the rest from reference TRBV5-1 and TRBJ2-1, the complete variable domain is KAGVTQTPRYLIKTRGQQVTLSCSPISGHRSVSWYQQTPGQGLQFLFEYFSETQRNKGNFPGRFSGRQFSNSRSEMNVSTLELGDSALYLCASGGPTHEQFFGPGTRLTVL.

V gene TRBV4-1 combines with J gene TRBJ1-1; D is undetermined. The CDR3 consists of 15 residues. Germline V gene sequence: CDR1 MGHRA, CDR2 YSYEKL. The ends were cut back, 0 bases at V and 0 bases at J, with 8 bases in the middle. This CDR3 is CASSQDPGMNTEAFF. The CDR3 coding sequence is TGCGCCAGCAGCCAAGATCCGGGAATGAACACTGAAGCTTTCTTT.

V usage is TRBV5-6 and J usage is TRBJ2-7; D is ambiguous. The CDR3 totals 16 residues. Between the trimmed V and J ends, which lost 3 bases and 4 bases, there was a span of 20 bases. Germline V gene data show CDR1 as SGHDT and CDR2 as YYEEEE. This CDR3 is CASSSRRSLAEYEQYF. The CDR3 region has the DNA TGTGCCAGCAGCTCGCGGCGCAGCCTCGCGGAATACGAGCAGTACTTC.

The chain recombines TRBV7-8 with TRBJ1-5; D gene ambiguous. Germline V gene lookup returns CDR1 SGHVS and CDR2 FQNEAQ. The CDR3 covers 14 residues. Trimming left V 1 base short and J 7 bases short, with 11 bases between. The CDR3 loop is CASSLDRVGQPQHF. The CDR3 DNA reads TGTGCCAGCAGCTTAGATCGGGTGGGGCAGCCCCAGCATTTT.

The chain couples TRBV7-3 to TRBJ2-1; 15 bases line up with TRBD2. The CDR3 length is 17 residues. The V and J ends lost 5 bases and 2 bases, in that order; junction bases with no gene match: 4. Germline values: CDR1 SGHTA, CDR2 FQGTGA. The CDR3 sequence is CASSVGLAGGPYNEQFF. CDR3 nucleotide sequence: TGTGCCAGCAGCGTAGGACTAGCGGGAGGGCCCTACAATGAGCAGTTCTTC. Based on the CDR3 plus reference TRBV7-3 and TRBJ2-1, the full variable domain is GAGVSQTPSNKVTEKGKYVELRCDPISGHTALYWYRQSLGQGPEFLIYFQGTGAADDSGLPNDRFFAVRPEGSVSTLKIQRTERGDSAVYLCASSVGLAGGPYNEQFFGPGTRLTVL.

The gene calls are TRBV7-8 and TRBJ2-7; perhaps D is TRBD1 or TRBD2 (7 bases each). V dropped 4 bases and J dropped 2 bases, with 12 bases sitting between them. The CDR3 covers 14 residues. Germline loops: CDR1 SGHVS, CDR2 FQNEAQ. CDR3 in DNA: TGTGCCAGCAGCTCCAGGGGGGGCACCTACGAGCAGTACTTC. Translation gives CASSSRGGTYEQYF.